A selection of T cell receptor beta chains follows, all from one sample in a study of response to subunit inactivated influenza vaccine. Each CDR3 protein is one row after TCRdb ran MiXCR on the RT-PCR reads. Of 650,000 to 800,000 distinct CDR3 sequences in the sample, less than 20% were seen once. Sample: PBMCs from blood, taken roughly 5 days after vaccination. The receptor set was obtained from a man between 45 and 60 years old who received an inactivated influenza vaccine. The CDR3 runs from the conserved cysteine through the conserved F or W.

v_gene: TRBV6-2/TRBV6-3
CDR3aa: CASSYGDRRQETQYF

v_gene: TRBV11-2
CDR3aa: CASSHSGAVRNSPLHF

v_gene: TRBV10-3
CDR3aa: CAITSSSTDTQYF

v_gene: TRBV6-5
CDR3aa: CASSSTDRVAETQYF

v_gene: TRBV5-1
CDR3aa: CASGGGFRETQYF

v_gene: TRBV12-3/TRBV12-4
CDR3aa: CASSPGQGGSPLHF

v_gene: TRBV29-1
CDR3aa: CSVAKTGARADTQYF

v_gene: TRBV12-3/TRBV12-4
CDR3aa: CASSPRGGLTDTQYF

v_gene: TRBV12-3/TRBV12-4
CDR3aa: CASTVGAGANVLTF

v_gene: TRBV7-2
CDR3aa: CASSLDTSGGVYEQYF

v_gene: TRBV4-2
CDR3aa: CASSQEFRAANTGELFF

v_gene: TRBV28
CDR3aa: CASSLEKVGNTGELFF

v_gene: TRBV4-1
CDR3aa: CASSQGPQQGGGELFF

v_gene: TRBV3-1
CDR3aa: CASSHARDASTRGELFF

v_gene: TRBV6-1
CDR3aa: CASKTSGSYNEQFF

v_gene: TRBV29-1
CDR3aa: CSVTGVTMNTEAFF

v_gene: TRBV29-1
CDR3aa: CSVGLAESLSYEQYF

v_gene: TRBV5-1
CDR3aa: CASRIWTGGTYEQYF

v_gene: TRBV6-1
CDR3aa: CASSAGSGYEQYF

v_gene: TRBV5-1
CDR3aa: CASSLAVGTTPKQYF

v_gene: TRBV4-3
CDR3aa: CASSQGPPGDTEAFF

v_gene: TRBV20-1
CDR3aa: CSARDDTEAFF

v_gene: TRBV24-1
CDR3aa: CATSAVTGSNTGELFF

v_gene: TRBV5-1
CDR3aa: CASSLETGTGGGETQYF

v_gene: TRBV28
CDR3aa: CASSSYPSSGALHPYEQYF

v_gene: TRBV9
CDR3aa: CASSVGRLAGGPSTDTQYF

v_gene: TRBV20-1
CDR3aa: CSARDLAGTSNFPYEQYF

v_gene: TRBV7-6
CDR3aa: CASSFQGAGGEKLFF

v_gene: TRBV7-2
CDR3aa: CASSTDSKNIQYF

v_gene: TRBV6-2/TRBV6-3
CDR3aa: CASRPRFGLETDTQYF

v_gene: TRBV6-2/TRBV6-3
CDR3aa: CASSYRGLAGAAYNEQFF

v_gene: TRBV20-1
CDR3aa: CSASLGQGSETQYF

v_gene: TRBV27
CDR3aa: CASSLFPPDTQYF

v_gene: TRBV12-3/TRBV12-4
CDR3aa: CASRGTGDNEQYF

v_gene: TRBV27
CDR3aa: CASSPGRTRNTQYF

v_gene: TRBV15
CDR3aa: CATSLVPLYQETQYF

v_gene: TRBV20-1
CDR3aa: CSARRTATFSYNSPLHF

v_gene: TRBV6-1
CDR3aa: CASQASGYNEQFF

v_gene: TRBV4-3
CDR3aa: CASSQDRGPYKGYTF

v_gene: TRBV12-3/TRBV12-4
CDR3aa: CASSLHSTGPYEQYF

v_gene: TRBV20-1
CDR3aa: CSAFSKYEQYF

v_gene: TRBV4-2
CDR3aa: CASSQEALAVYNEQFF

v_gene: TRBV7-9
CDR3aa: CASSLGSRVVETQYF

v_gene: TRBV18
CDR3aa: CASATQENTEAFF

v_gene: TRBV7-9
CDR3aa: CASSSTLVGQHTVGNTEAFF